This TCR beta chain was sequenced in a study of cytomegalovirus exposure and HLA in healthy donors. Study-level findings and limits: Several of the most significant clusters were apparently associated with common viral pathogens in a later analysis. Sequences of the TCR beta chain were said to predict the HLA-A and HLA-B alleles of most subjects accurately. Association of approximately 16,000 TCR beta sequences with HLA alleles was found at 0.05 false discovery rate in a later analysis. Follow-up analysis later connected one missense variant in DCLRE1C with trimming of TCR beta V- and J-genes.

Trimming stripped 0 bases from V and 3 bases from J, with 13 bases between. Germline loops: CDR1 SGHRS, CDR2 YFSETQ. The CDR3 loop spans 15 amino acids. Comments on this clone: The antigen remains undetermined.

A multiplex PCR was run with 60 Vbeta primers and 13 Jbeta primers. Only in-frame clones appear in the TCRdb table, and some are missing; sequencing was by immunoSEQ multiplex PCR. The sample yields fewer than 150,000 clones, 60% to 85% seen once. The TCR sequence derives from a male donor in good health and CMV-seronegative. The chain carries TRBV5-1 and TRBJ2-7; D is possibly TRBD2 (5 bases). What was sequenced was PBMCs. The CDR3 sequence: CASSLESGEGYEQYF. As DNA, the CDR3 is TGCGCCAGCAGCTTGGAGTCCGGGGAAGGCTACGAGCAGTACTTC.